This T cell receptor (beta chain) came from a study of glioma-infiltrating T cells. Study as a whole: WHO grade II oligodendrogliomas or astrocytomas, plus non-recurrent WHO grade IV glioblastomas, were sampled. General study results and limits: Shared blood CDR3 signature motifs marked patients with low tissue-blood divergence.

The CDR3 contains 15 residues. Germline V gene data show CDR1 as GTSNPN and CDR2 as SVGIG (reference sequence). With 0 bases clipped from V and 4 bases from J, the junction kept 6 bases outside the gene matches. In regard to this clonotype: Its antigen is unknown.

The iRepertoire nested amplicon-rescue multiplex PCR amplified TCR alpha and beta CDR3s from RNA. TCRdb re-analysed the multiplex PCR reads in MiXCR, keeping a single row per CDR3 protein. The sample contains more than 300,000 distinct CDR3 sequences, roughly 41% of which appear only once. The clonotype was recovered from a human donor with low-grade glioma or glioblastoma, undergoing nonglioma brain surgery, or in good health (not recorded which). The chain carries TRBV30 and TRBJ2-3, with 8 bases lining up with TRBD2. Sequenced sample: glioma tissue, nonneoplastic brain tissue, or PBMCs (not recorded which). CDR3 sequence (DNA): TGTGCCTGGAGTGTTGGGACTAGTGCCGCAGATACGCAGTATTTT. This translates into CAWSVGTSAADTQYF. The variable domain in full, with the rest retrieved from reference TRBV30 and TRBJ2-3, is SQTIHQWPATLVQPVGSPLSLECTVEGTSNPNLYWYRQAAGRGLQLLFYSVGIGQISSEVPQNLSASRPQDRQFILSSKKLLLSDSGFYLCAWSVGTSAADTQYFGPGTRLTVL.